This T cell receptor (beta chain) was sequenced in a study of blood T cell repertoires in COVID-19. The method was immunoSEQ multiplex PCR; TCRdb's version includes in-frame clones alone and lacks a portion of them. This table holds some 130,000 clones, approximately 74% found once. Germline V CDR1 and CDR2: SGHAT, FQNNGV. CDR3 length equals 13 residues. V lost 5 bases and J 4 bases, leaving 12 bases between the germline ends. The receptor was derived from a woman in her 70s with acute or convalescent COVID-19. Sequencing used peripheral blood. This chain uses TRBV11-2 with TRBJ2-7; tentative D call: TRBD1 (5 bases). The CDR3 DNA reads TGTGCCAGCAGCCAGGACACCTCTTACGAGCAGTACTTC. It translates to CASSQDTSYEQYF.